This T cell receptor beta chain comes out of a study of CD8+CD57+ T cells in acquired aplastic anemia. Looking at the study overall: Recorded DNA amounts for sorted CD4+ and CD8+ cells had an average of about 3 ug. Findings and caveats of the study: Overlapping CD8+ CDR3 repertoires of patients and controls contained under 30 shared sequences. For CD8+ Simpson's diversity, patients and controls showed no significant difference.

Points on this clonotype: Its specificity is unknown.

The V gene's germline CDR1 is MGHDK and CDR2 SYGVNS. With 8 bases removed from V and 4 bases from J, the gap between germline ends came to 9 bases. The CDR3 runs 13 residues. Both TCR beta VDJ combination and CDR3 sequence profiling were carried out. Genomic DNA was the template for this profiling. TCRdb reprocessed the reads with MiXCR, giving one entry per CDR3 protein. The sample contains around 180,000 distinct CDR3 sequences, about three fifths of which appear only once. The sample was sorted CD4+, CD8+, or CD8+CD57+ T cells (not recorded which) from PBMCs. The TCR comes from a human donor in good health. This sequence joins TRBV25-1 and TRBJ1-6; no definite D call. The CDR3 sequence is CASQDDYNSPLHF. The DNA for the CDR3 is TGTGCCAGCCAAGATGATTATAATTCACCCCTCCACTTT. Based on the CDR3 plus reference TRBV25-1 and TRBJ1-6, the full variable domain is EADIYQTPRYLVIGTGKKITLECSQTMGHDKMYWYQQDPGMELHLIHYSYGVNSTEKGDLSSESTVSRIRTEHFPLTLESARPSHTSQYLCASQDDYNSPLHFGNGTRLTVT.